The following is a T cell receptor beta chain sequence with its context. The sample is drawn from a study of T-cell memory formation after mild COVID-19. This CDR3 has 16 amino acids. V was trimmed by 0 bases and J by 7 bases, leaving 18 bases between them. In germline, CDR1 is SQVTM, CDR2 ANQGSEA. From the 5' RACE reads, TCRdb called clonotypes with MiXCR, one entry per CDR3 protein. The sample yields more than 75,000 distinct CDR3 sequences, about 23% seen once. The sequenced sample consisted of PBMCs or a T cell subset sorted from them (not recorded which). This sequence joins TRBV29-1 and TRBJ2-2; the D is unclear. This clonotype was obtained from a man younger than 30 who had mild COVID-19 (a few samples of this study predate the infection). Cell type and time point are not known. CDR3 in amino acids: CSVEDPTDGVDGELFF. Here the CDR3 DNA reads TGCAGCGTTGAAGATCCCACGGACGGCGTCGACGGGGAGCTGTTTTTT.